This entry is about one T cell receptor beta chain. This record comes from a study of blood T cell repertoires in COVID-19. In the authors' workflow: Amplification of reference gene primers provided the estimated nucleated cell counts. Using immunoSEQ multiplex PCR, the repertoire was profiled, and TCRdb retains in-frame clones only, with some absent. V, J and clone size were drawn from that table, and D and trimming were deduced from the DNA. Of roughly 52,000 clones in the sample, approximately 86% were seen once. The trim removed 2 bases at V and 2 bases at J, leaving 3 bases unmatched. The germline V gene has CDR1 WNHNN and CDR2 SYGVQD (reference sequence). This CDR3 spans 14 amino acids.

This rearrangement joins TRBV10-1 to TRBJ2-7, with TRBD1 identical over 7 bases. The sequenced sample consisted of peripheral blood. The sequence was collected from a man between 40 and 49 years old with COVID-19, enrolled during active disease. The CDR3 DNA is TGCGCCAGCAGTGAGGACAGGGTTCCCTACGAGCAGTACTTC. Protein: CASSEDRVPYEQYF.